The sequence of this T cell receptor beta chain was determined in a study of blood T cell repertoires in COVID-19. The repertoire was sequenced with immunoSEQ multiplex PCR; TCRdb's copy has only in-frame clones and lacks some. The data show hundreds of thousands of clones, 83% seen once. The germline V and J ends were trimmed by 6 bases and 4 bases, with 24 bases remaining between them. The germline gives CDR1 LNHDA, CDR2 SQIVND (reference sequence). The CDR3 loop spans 17 amino acids. The material sequenced was peripheral blood. The sequence derives from a woman aged 30 to 39 with COVID-19, enrolled during active disease. The chain links TRBV19 to TRBJ1-2; D not certain. In nucleotides, the CDR3 is TGTGCCAGTAGCCAGGACGGAGGCCTATCGAGTGCCTATGGCTACACCTTC. Its translation: CASSQDGGLSSAYGYTF. Full variable domain (remainder filled in from reference TRBV19 and TRBJ1-2): DGGITQSPKYLFRKEGQNVTLSCEQNLNHDAMYWYRQDPGQGLRLIYYSQIVNDFQKGDIAEGYSVSREKKESFPLTVTSAQKNPTAFYLCASSQDGGLSSAYGYTFGSGTRLTVV.